The 32 T cell receptor beta chains listed next were all sequenced from one sample in a study of blood T cell repertoires in COVID-19. TCRdb keeps only in-frame clones here, not all; method: immunoSEQ multiplex PCR. The sample yields about 280,000 clones, 85% seen once. The sequencing sample was made of peripheral blood. These receptors were collected from a man aged 50 to 59 with active or convalescent COVID-19.

V and J are TRBV4-3 and TRBJ2-1; no firm D call. Trimming stripped 0 bases from V and 9 bases from J, with 12 bases between. CDR1 is LGHNA and CDR2 is YSLEER in the germline V gene. The length of the CDR3 is 14 residues. CDR3 in DNA: TGCGCCAGCAGCCAAGATAGGAGCCCTCTTGAGCAGTTCTTC. Translated: CASSQDRSPLEQFF.

V gene TRBV27 combines with J gene TRBJ1-5, with a weak D call TRBD1 (6 bases). Germline lookup yields CDR1 MNHEY and CDR2 SMNVEV (reference sequence). Trimming shortened V by 5 bases and J by 3 bases, and 11 bases separated the two germline ends. The CDR3 totals 14 residues. DNA for the CDR3: TGTGCCAGCAGTCCTCAGGGGCACAATCAGCCCCAGCATTTT. As protein: CASSPQGHNQPQHF.

This chain connects TRBV11-2 to TRBJ2-1, with D unresolved. V shed 5 bases and J shed 7 bases, with 9 bases lying between them. CDR3 length: 12 amino acids. The germline gives CDR1 SGHAT, CDR2 FQNNGV. The chain's CDR3 is CASSPSRNEQFF. The CDR3 region has the DNA TGTGCCAGCAGCCCCAGCAGGAATGAGCAGTTCTTC.

The V call is TRBV11-2, the J call TRBJ2-7; 7 nucleotides align to TRBD1. CDR1 and CDR2 from the germline V gene are SGHAT and FQNNGV. The CDR3 is 15 amino acids. V lost 2 bases to trimming and J lost 4 bases; unmatched junction nucleotides: 8. The CDR3 DNA follows: TGTGCCAGCAGCTTAACTAGACAGGGCGCGTACGAGCAGTACTTC. Amino acids: CASSLTRQGAYEQYF.

This clone was picked up many times. J is TRBJ2-7 and V is TRBV7-8; D might be TRBD2 (6 bases). Trimming shortened V by 5 bases and J by 10 bases, and 21 bases separated the two germline ends. The CDR3 covers 14 residues. The germline V gene encodes CDR1 SGHVS and CDR2 FQNEAQ. The CDR3 sequence: CASSPQRAFKVQYF. In DNA form, the CDR3 reads TGTGCCAGCAGCCCACAGCGGGCCTTTAAGGTTCAGTACTTC.

The V call is TRBV5-1, the J call TRBJ2-5; TRBD2 aligns across 8 bases. J lost 4 bases, V lost 2 bases, and 22 bases had no gene match. The CDR3 covers 20 residues. Germline CDR1 reads SGHRS; CDR2 reads YFSETQ. The CDR3 nucleotides read TGCGCCAGCAGCTTCTCCCCCTCCACCCAGAGCGGGAGTTGGGGAGAGACCCAGTACTTC. Amino acids: CASSFSPSTQSGSWGETQYF.

This clone was counted between two and nine times. This chain uses TRBV7-3 with TRBJ2-2; 8 positions agree with TRBD2. With V trimmed by 11 bases and J by 4 bases, 12 bases remained unmatched. Germline lookup yields CDR1 SGHTA and CDR2 FQGTGA. This CDR3 spans 15 amino acids. The CDR3 DNA is TGTGCCCCGGGGGGGGGACCTACCTCCACCGGGGAGCTGTTTTTT. Amino acids: CAPGGGPTSTGELFF.

This clone appeared a few times. The genes are TRBV2 and TRBJ2-7, with 7 bases lining up with TRBD2. CDR3 length: 12 residues. Germline V gives CDR1 SNHLY, CDR2 FYNNEI. J gave up 2 bases and V 6 bases, and 1 base lay outside the gene matches. The chain's CDR3 is CASRGTTYEQYF. DNA for the CDR3: TGTGCCAGCAGGGGGACTACCTACGAGCAGTACTTC.

This chain connects TRBV6-5 to TRBJ2-1, with a possible D match to TRBD2 (6 bases). CDR1 is MNHEY, CDR2 SVGAGI, per germline. This CDR3 has 13 amino acids. Trimming stripped 8 bases from V and 2 bases from J, with 10 bases between. The CDR3 DNA sequence: TGTGCCAGCCACGGCGGGGCCTACAATGAGCAGTTCTTC. Amino acids: CASHGGAYNEQFF.

The chain joins TRBV30 to TRBJ1-6; tentatively, D is TRBD1 (5 bases). This CDR3 is built from 15 residues. Per germline, CDR1 GTSNPN and CDR2 SVGIG (reference sequence). The V end lost 8 bases, the J end lost 0 bases, and 14 bases lay between the germline ends. CDR3 DNA: TGTGCCACGACAGCCCGTAGCTCCTATAATTCACCCCTCCACTTT. Protein sequence: CATTARSSYNSPLHF. The full variable domain, its missing parts supplied by reference TRBV30 and TRBJ1-6, is SQTIHQWPATLVQPVGSPLSLECTVEGTSNPNLYWYRQAAGRGLQLLFYSVGIGQISSEVPQNLSASRPQDRQFILSSKKLLLSDSGFYLCATTARSSYNSPLHFGNGTRLTVT.

This chain uses TRBV21-1 with TRBJ2-7; the D call of TRBD2 is as the table states it, not checked on the DNA. TRBV21-1 is deemed a pseudogene. The CDR3 covers 14 residues. CDR3 loop: CASSLRSYSYEQYF. In nucleotides, the CDR3 is TGTGCCAGCAGCCTTCGGTCCTACTCCTACGAGCAGTACTTC.

This clone was seen more than once but under ten times. The V call is TRBV21-1, the J call TRBJ2-7; the table's D call, TRBD1, was not checked against the DNA. TRBV21-1 is a pseudogene segment. This CDR3 comprises 16 residues. The CDR3 DNA reads TGTGCCAGCAGCACTTGGGGACAGGTCAAAACAGACTGGCAGTACTTC. Residues: CASSTWGQVKTDWQYF.

The chain has TRBV28 and TRBJ2-7, with 9 bases that match TRBD2. Looked up from germline, CDR1 is MDHEN and CDR2 is SYDVKM. The CDR3 sequence is 15 residues long. V gave up 4 bases and J gave up 2 bases; unmatched junction bases: 6. CDR3 sequence (DNA): TGTGCCAGCAGTTCCCGAGAGCGGGGGGCCTACGAGCAGTACTTC. Protein: CASSSRERGAYEQYF.

The chain has TRBV7-9 and TRBJ1-1; TRBD1 might be the D (6 bases). Germline assignment: CDR1 SEHNR and CDR2 FQNEAQ (reference sequence). The CDR3 loop spans 15 amino acids. The V and J ends lost 3 bases and 1 base respectively, with 12 bases between them. The CDR3 coding sequence is TGTGCCAGCAGCTTGGACGGGACACCGAACACTGAAGCTTTCTTT. Translated: CASSLDGTPNTEAFF. The complete variable domain, with remaining parts taken from reference TRBV7-9 and TRBJ1-1, reads DTGVSQNPRHKITKRGQNVTFRCDPISEHNRLYWYRQTLGQGPEFLTYFQNEAQLEKSRLLSDRFSAERPKGSFSTLEIQRTEQGDSAMYLCASSLDGTPNTEAFFGQGTRLTVV.

This chain links TRBV9 with TRBJ1-4; 7 bases agree with TRBD1. V was clipped by 3 bases and J by 7 bases; unmatched bases: 9. The germline V gene has CDR1 SGDLS and CDR2 YYNGEE. There are 15 residues in the CDR3. The CDR3: CASSELGGAGEKLFF. The CDR3 bases are TGTGCCAGCAGCGAATTAGGGGGCGCGGGTGAAAAACTGTTTTTT.

This chain joins TRBV27 and TRBJ1-2; 10 nucleotides line up with TRBD1. J gave up 13 bases and V 4 bases, and 9 bases lay outside the gene matches. The CDR3 consists of 13 residues. CDR1 MNHEY and CDR2 SMNVEV come from the germline V gene (reference sequence). The CDR3 loop is CASSSDRGLASTF. DNA of the CDR3: TGTGCCAGCAGTTCCGACAGGGGGCTGGCTAGCACCTTC.

The chain carries TRBV3-1 (or the pseudogene TRBV3-2) and TRBJ2-7; 9 bases are shared with TRBD1. Trimming removed 1 base from V and 6 bases from J; junction bases left unmatched: 1. Germline CDR1 LGHDT, CDR2 YNNKEL (reference sequence). The CDR3 contains 13 residues. CDR3 amino acids: CASSQADRGEQYF. In nucleotides, the CDR3 is TGTGCCAGCAGCCAAGCGGACAGGGGCGAGCAGTACTTC.

This clone has only a few counts. The chain combines TRBV6-5 with TRBJ1-1; 7 nucleotides align to TRBD1. Germline lookup yields CDR1 MNHEY and CDR2 SVGAGI. The CDR3 has 13 residues. With 9 bases clipped from V and 1 base from J, the junction kept 5 bases outside the gene matches. Here the CDR3 reads CASKTGSNTEAFF. In DNA form, the CDR3 reads TGTGCCAGTAAGACAGGGTCGAACACTGAAGCTTTCTTT.

The rearrangement joins TRBV4-2 to TRBJ1-4; TRBD1 agrees at 8 bases. The CDR3 extends over 15 amino acids. Germline V gives CDR1 LGHNA, CDR2 YNFKEQ. The trim removed 1 base at V and 8 bases at J, leaving 6 bases unmatched. CDR3 protein: CASSQVDRDAEKLFF. The CDR3 DNA reads as TGTGCCAGCAGCCAAGTGGACAGGGACGCGGAAAAACTGTTTTTT.

V gene TRBV5-5 combines with J gene TRBJ2-2, with 7 bases identical to TRBD2. Losses at the gene ends were 7 bases for V and 5 bases for J; bases not matched to a gene: 2. The CDR3 is made up of 12 amino acids. The germline V gene has CDR1 SGHKS and CDR2 YYEKEE (reference sequence). In DNA form, the CDR3 reads TGTGCCAGCGGGAGGGAGACCGGGGAGCTGTTTTTT. Its protein is CASGRETGELFF.

The chain's CDR3 is CASSPRDSTEAFF. CDR3 DNA sequence: TGCGCCAGCAGCCCTCGGGACTCCACTGAAGCTTTCTTT. The J gene is TRBJ1-1, the V gene TRBV5-1, with D maybe TRBD1 (5 bases). Trimming cost V 4 bases and J 4 bases, with 11 bases left between them. The CDR3 contains 13 residues. The germline V gene encodes CDR1 SGHRS and CDR2 YFSETQ.

Turning to this clone: The sample holds other DNA sequences that translate to the same CDR3. The rearrangement joins TRBV9 to TRBJ1-1; D is undetermined. With 2 bases removed from V and 1 base from J, the gap between germline ends came to 9 bases. This CDR3 is 14 amino acids long. CDR1 is SGDLS, CDR2 YYNGEE, per germline. The CDR3 coding sequence is TGTGCCAGCAGCGTGGGAGGGCAGAACACTGAAGCTTTCTTT. Translated: CASSVGGQNTEAFF. Using reference TRBV9 and TRBJ1-1 for the parts outside the CDR3, the full variable domain is DSGVTQTPKHLITATGQRVTLRCSPRSGDLSVYWYQQSLDQGLQFLIQYYNGEERAKGNILERFSAQQFPDLHSELNLSSLELGDSALYFCASSVGGQNTEAFFGQGTRLTVV.

This sequence joins TRBV6-5 and TRBJ1-2; unclear D gene. This CDR3 is 14 amino acids long. V lost 7 bases, J lost 2 bases, and 14 bases lay in between. Germline lookup yields CDR1 MNHEY and CDR2 SVGAGI. The CDR3 DNA follows: TGTGCCAGCATCACCCGCCCGGGGAACTATGGCTACACCTTC. The encoded protein is CASITRPGNYGYTF.

The chain has TRBV29-1 and TRBJ1-2, with TRBD1 as a possible D gene (6 bases). The CDR3 runs to 13 residues. With 7 bases removed from V and 4 bases from J, the gap between germline ends came to 16 bases. Looked up from germline, CDR1 is SQVTM and CDR2 is ANQGSEA. The CDR3 DNA reads as TGCAGCGGACTCCTGGACAGAGGCTATGGCTACACCTTC. It codes for CSGLLDRGYGYTF.

The chain has TRBV7-9 and TRBJ2-1, with TRBD2 as a possible D gene (5 bases). In germline, CDR1 is SEHNR, CDR2 FQNEAQ (reference sequence). Deletions cut 5 bases from V and 1 base from J, with 15 bases between. CDR3 length: 16 amino acids. This CDR3 reads CASSPGSAGSYNEQFF. In nucleotides, the CDR3 is TGTGCCAGCAGCCCGGGGTCAGCTGGATCCTACAATGAGCAGTTCTTC.

This chain uses TRBV5-1 with TRBJ2-1; 15 bases agree with TRBD2. The CDR3 sequence is 18 residues long. Unmatched junction bases numbered 11, after V lost 3 bases and J lost 7 bases. Germline V gene data show CDR1 as SGHRS and CDR2 as YFSETQ. CDR3 sequence: CASSSLGLAGGPGNEQFF. The CDR3 nucleotides read TGCGCCAGCAGCTCCCTTGGACTAGCGGGAGGGCCTGGTAATGAGCAGTTCTTC. Filled out from reference TRBV5-1 and TRBJ2-1, the complete variable domain reads KAGVTQTPRYLIKTRGQQVTLSCSPISGHRSVSWYQQTPGQGLQFLFEYFSETQRNKGNFPGRFSGRQFSNSRSEMNVSTLELGDSALYLCASSSLGLAGGPGNEQFFGPGTRLTVL.

This clone was seen only a few times. This chain uses TRBV4-2 with TRBJ1-3; 7 bases fit TRBD1. The CDR3 is 18 residues long. Germline CDR1 and CDR2: LGHNA and YNFKEQ. The trim removed 0 bases at V and 2 bases at J, leaving 10 bases unmatched. CDR3 sequence: CASSQEGPRQGPGNTIYF. The CDR3 coding sequence is TGTGCCAGCAGCCAAGAGGGTCCCCGACAGGGCCCTGGAAACACCATATATTTT.

The V gene is TRBV2, the J gene TRBJ2-3; 14 bases map to TRBD2. Per germline, CDR1 SNHLY and CDR2 FYNNEI. The CDR3 has 20 residues. V dropped 7 bases and J dropped 1; count of bases not matched to a gene: 16. The CDR3 is CASKRRTGTSGSGGTDTQYF. CDR3 nucleotides: TGTGCCAGCAAGAGGAGGACGGGGACTAGCGGGAGCGGGGGCACAGATACGCAGTATTTT.

This sequence joins TRBV7-8 and TRBJ2-1; TRBD2 matches 14 bases. Germline loops: CDR1 SGHVS, CDR2 FQNEAQ. This CDR3 is 14 amino acids long. After removal of 5 bases from V and 13 bases from J, the junction contained 7 bases not matched to a gene. CDR3 residues: CASSQGLAGVDQFF. The CDR3 DNA reads as TGTGCCAGCAGCCAGGGACTAGCGGGAGTGGATCAGTTCTTC.

The genes are TRBV7-8 and TRBJ1-1; D is ambiguous. The length of the CDR3 is 12 residues. Germline CDR1 SGHVS, CDR2 FQNEAQ. The V and J ends lost 5 bases and 10 bases respectively, with 14 bases between them. The CDR3 sequence: CASSPALIAAFF. CDR3 DNA: TGTGCCAGCAGCCCCGCACTCATTGCAGCTTTCTTT.

This chain links TRBV27 with TRBJ2-1; 11 nucleotides agree with TRBD2. The CDR3 sequence is 15 residues long. V lost 6 bases to trimming and J lost 4 bases; unmatched junction nucleotides: 5. From germline, CDR1 is MNHEY and CDR2 SMNVEV (reference sequence). This CDR3 is CASSLAGGLYNEQFF. The CDR3, as DNA: TGTGCCAGCAGCCTAGCGGGGGGCCTATACAATGAGCAGTTCTTC.

The rearrangement links TRBV11-2 to TRBJ1-2, with D unclear. Trimming cost V 0 bases and J 3 bases, with 8 bases left between them. There are 14 residues in the CDR3. CDR1 is SGHAT, CDR2 FQNNGV, per germline. The CDR3 DNA follows: TGTGCCAGCAGCTTAGAACAGCGGCACTATGGCTACACCTTC. Residues: CASSLEQRHYGYTF.